The clone carrying this T cell receptor beta chain was picked up many times. Antigen specificity is unknown. The read ends 3 residues shy of where the CDR3 ends; the end is completed using the germline J gene. The data were obtained in a study of T cell clonality in common variable immunodeficiency. Study observations and caveats: CVID subjects had higher TCRbeta clonality than healthy controls, most marked in about a third. Authors noted CVID clonality's cause needs subpopulation repertoire sequencing.

Germline V lookup: CDR1 SGHTA, CDR2 FQGTGA. Trimming at V came to 5 bases and at J to 2 bases, leaving 3 bases not matched to a gene. The CDR3 is 15 amino acids. Both groups were predominantly of Caucasian heritage. Blood samples were heparinized, about 4.5 to 8.5 ml per donor. The repertoire was sequenced with immunoSEQ multiplex PCR; TCRdb's copy has only in-frame clones and lacks some. The specimen gives around 45,000 clones without singletons; the ten biggest hold about 0.68%. The rearrangement joins TRBV7-3 to TRBJ2-1; 10 bases map to TRBD1. Sequenced: peripheral blood mononuclear cells. The origin of this receptor is a person aged 18 to 69 in good health. CDR3 protein: CASSRGQGPYNEQFF. CDR3 DNA, as far as it was read: TGTGCCAGCAGCCGGGGACAGGGGCCCTACAATGAG.